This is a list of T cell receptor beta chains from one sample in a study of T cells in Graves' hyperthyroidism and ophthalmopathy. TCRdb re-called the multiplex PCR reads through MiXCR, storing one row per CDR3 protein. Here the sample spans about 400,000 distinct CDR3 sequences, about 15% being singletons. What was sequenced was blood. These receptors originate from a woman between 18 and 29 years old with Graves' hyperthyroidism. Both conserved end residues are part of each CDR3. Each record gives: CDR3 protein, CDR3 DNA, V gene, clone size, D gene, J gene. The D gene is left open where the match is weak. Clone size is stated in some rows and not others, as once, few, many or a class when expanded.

cdr3_aa: CASCRQGAYEQYF
cdr3_nt: TGTGCCAGCTGTCGGCAGGGGGCCTACGAGCAGTACTTC
v_call: TRBV2
clone_size: .
d_call: TRBD1
j_call: TRBJ2-7

cdr3_aa: CSGSVGAVDTEAFF
cdr3_nt: TGCAGCGGCTCCGTCGGGGCGGTTGACACTGAAGCTTTCTTT
v_call: TRBV29-1
clone_size: many
d_call: .
j_call: TRBJ1-1

cdr3_aa: CASSQGGDNYNEQFF
cdr3_nt: TGTGCCAGCAGCCAAGGAGGGGATAACTACAATGAACAGTTCTTC
v_call: TRBV3-1
clone_size: once
d_call: .
j_call: TRBJ2-1

cdr3_aa: CASSHLTGTDNPSGNTIYF
cdr3_nt: TGTGCCAGCAGCCACTTAACCGGGACGGACAACCCCTCTGGAAACACCATATATTTT
v_call: TRBV3-1
clone_size: many
d_call: .
j_call: TRBJ1-3

cdr3_aa: CASSFGQRGYEQYF
cdr3_nt: TGTGCCAGCAGTTTCGGACAGAGGGGGTACGAGCAGTACTTC
v_call: TRBV6-1
clone_size: many
d_call: .
j_call: TRBJ2-7

cdr3_aa: CASSRLGPSYNEQFF
cdr3_nt: TGTGCCAGCAGCCGGTTAGGTCCCTCCTACAATGAGCAGTTCTTC
v_call: TRBV7-9
clone_size: once
d_call: .
j_call: TRBJ2-1

cdr3_aa: CASSLTTYEQYF
cdr3_nt: TGTGCCAGCAGCCTCACCACCTACGAGCAGTACTTC
v_call: TRBV28
clone_size: many
d_call: .
j_call: TRBJ2-7

cdr3_aa: CSAFSGTRNNEQFF
cdr3_nt: TGCAGTGCTTTTTCCGGGACACGAAACAATGAGCAGTTCTTC
v_call: TRBV20-1
clone_size: many
d_call: .
j_call: TRBJ2-1

cdr3_aa: CASSGGPLSTDTQYF
cdr3_nt: TGTGCCAGCAGCGGGGGCCCGCTTAGCACAGATACGCAGTATTTT
v_call: TRBV6-1
clone_size: few
d_call: .
j_call: TRBJ2-3

cdr3_aa: CSARDPNLAGGLEQFF
cdr3_nt: TGCAGTGCTAGAGATCCAAATCTAGCGGGAGGCCTAGAGCAGTTCTTC
v_call: TRBV20-1
clone_size: many
d_call: TRBD2
j_call: TRBJ2-1

cdr3_aa: CASQRQVASYEQYF
cdr3_nt: TGCGCCAGCCAAAGACAGGTCGCCTCCTACGAGCAGTACTTC
v_call: TRBV10-2
clone_size: .
d_call: .
j_call: TRBJ2-7

cdr3_aa: CASSWGLEDYEQYF
cdr3_nt: TGTGCCAGCAGTTGGGGACTAGAAGACTACGAGCAGTACTTC
v_call: TRBV6-1
clone_size: many
d_call: TRBD2
j_call: TRBJ2-7

cdr3_aa: CASSYLRRTNYGYTF
cdr3_nt: TGTGCCAGCAGTTACCTTAGGAGAACTAACTATGGCTACACCTTC
v_call: TRBV12-3/TRBV12-4
clone_size: many
d_call: .
j_call: TRBJ1-2

cdr3_aa: CASSSPTPRPRGGTIYF
cdr3_nt: TGTGCCAGCAGTTCGCCTACGCCACGTCCTAGGGGGGGGACCATATATTTT
v_call: TRBV28
clone_size: many
d_call: .
j_call: TRBJ1-3

cdr3_aa: CSAPGTYNEQFF
cdr3_nt: TGCAGTGCCCCTGGGACTTACAATGAGCAGTTCTTC
v_call: TRBV20-1
clone_size: many
d_call: .
j_call: TRBJ2-1

cdr3_aa: CASSPGEQPQHF
cdr3_nt: TGTGCCAGCAGCCCCGGTGAGCAGCCCCAGCATTTT
v_call: TRBV3-1
clone_size: many
d_call: .
j_call: TRBJ1-5

cdr3_aa: CASSQAGSGYEQYF
cdr3_nt: TGTGCCAGCAGCCAAGCAGGTTCTGGCTACGAGCAGTACTTC
v_call: TRBV3-1
clone_size: many
d_call: .
j_call: TRBJ2-7

cdr3_aa: CASSERARDEKLFF
cdr3_nt: TGTGCCAGCAGTGAAAGGGCCCGTGATGAAAAACTGTTTTTT
v_call: TRBV2
clone_size: once
d_call: .
j_call: TRBJ1-4

cdr3_aa: CASSLGATWGLHGYTF
cdr3_nt: TGTGCCAGCAGTTTAGGGGCTACATGGGGGCTCCATGGCTACACCTTC
v_call: TRBV12-3/TRBV12-4
clone_size: many
d_call: .
j_call: TRBJ1-2

cdr3_aa: CASSPALRPGELFF
cdr3_nt: TGTGCCAGTAGCCCGGCCCTACGGCCCGGGGAGCTGTTTTTT
v_call: TRBV19
clone_size: .
d_call: .
j_call: TRBJ2-2

cdr3_aa: CASSPSKLGYTF
cdr3_nt: TGTGCCAGCAGCCCTTCGAAGCTGGGCTACACCTTC
v_call: TRBV28
clone_size: many
d_call: .
j_call: TRBJ1-2

cdr3_aa: CASSDESGDEQYF
cdr3_nt: TGTGCCAGTAGCGATGAATCAGGGGACGAGCAGTACTTC
v_call: TRBV19
clone_size: .
d_call: .
j_call: TRBJ2-7

cdr3_aa: CASEGEHVRGTQYF
cdr3_nt: TGTGCCAGCGAGGGGGAACACGTTCGGGGTACGCAGTATTTT
v_call: TRBV2
clone_size: .
d_call: .
j_call: TRBJ2-3

cdr3_aa: CASRRTGDDTQYF
cdr3_nt: TGTGCCAGCAGGCGGACGGGAGACGATACGCAGTATTTT
v_call: TRBV2
clone_size: many
d_call: .
j_call: TRBJ2-3

cdr3_aa: CSARVGTGDFNEQFF
cdr3_nt: TGCAGTGCTAGGGTTGGGACAGGGGATTTCAATGAGCAGTTCTTC
v_call: TRBV20-1
clone_size: few
d_call: TRBD1
j_call: TRBJ2-1

cdr3_aa: CASSPAYGSYEQYF
cdr3_nt: TGTGCCAGCAGCCCCGCCTATGGCTCCTACGAGCAGTACTTC
v_call: TRBV5-4
clone_size: .
d_call: .
j_call: TRBJ2-7

cdr3_aa: CASSQVGGLGAKNIQYF
cdr3_nt: TGTGCCAGCAGCCAAGTAGGAGGGTTGGGTGCCAAAAACATTCAGTACTTC
v_call: TRBV3-1
clone_size: many
d_call: .
j_call: TRBJ2-4

cdr3_aa: CSVGGLAGAPDTQYF
cdr3_nt: TGCAGCGTTGGTGGGTTAGCGGGAGCCCCAGATACGCAGTATTTT
v_call: TRBV29-1
clone_size: many
d_call: TRBD2
j_call: TRBJ2-3

cdr3_aa: CASGWAGGREQYF
cdr3_nt: TGTGCCAGCGGTTGGGCCGGGGGGCGGGAGCAGTACTTC
v_call: TRBV7-9
clone_size: many
d_call: .
j_call: TRBJ2-7

cdr3_aa: CASSPTSTQYEQYF
cdr3_nt: TGTGCCAGCAGCCCGACTAGCACCCAATACGAGCAGTACTTC
v_call: TRBV7-8
clone_size: many
d_call: TRBD2
j_call: TRBJ2-7

cdr3_aa: CASSPRDTNQPQHF
cdr3_nt: TGTGCCAGCAGCCCACGAGACACTAATCAGCCCCAGCATTTT
v_call: TRBV3-1
clone_size: .
d_call: .
j_call: TRBJ1-5

cdr3_aa: CAGTDRVGSGANVLTF
cdr3_nt: TGTGCCGGAACGGACAGGGTAGGCTCTGGGGCCAACGTCCTGACTTTC
v_call: TRBV30
clone_size: many
d_call: TRBD1
j_call: TRBJ2-6

cdr3_aa: CASSWGTAQETQYF
cdr3_nt: TGTGCCAGCAGTTGGGGCACAGCCCAAGAGACCCAGTACTTC
v_call: TRBV6-1
clone_size: many
d_call: .
j_call: TRBJ2-5

cdr3_aa: CASSPPVASYEQYF
cdr3_nt: TGTGCCAGCTCACCCCCTGTCGCCTCCTACGAGCAGTACTTC
v_call: TRBV18
clone_size: many
d_call: .
j_call: TRBJ2-7

cdr3_aa: CASSPRTSGHNEQFF
cdr3_nt: TGTGCCAGCAGTCCTCGGACTAGCGGGCACAATGAGCAGTTCTTC
v_call: TRBV6-1
clone_size: many
d_call: TRBD2
j_call: TRBJ2-1

cdr3_aa: CASTPQDPDRVNGYTF
cdr3_nt: TGTGCCAGCACTCCACAGGACCCGGACAGGGTAAATGGCTACACCTTC
v_call: TRBV28
clone_size: .
d_call: TRBD1
j_call: TRBJ1-2

cdr3_aa: CAISLSQGGSRGSYEQYF
cdr3_nt: TGTGCCATCAGTCTTTCACAGGGCGGCAGTAGAGGCTCCTACGAGCAGTACTTC
v_call: TRBV10-3
clone_size: .
d_call: .
j_call: TRBJ2-7

cdr3_aa: CASSLILRGGAPLHF
cdr3_nt: TGTGCCAGCAGTTTAATATTGAGGGGTGGAGCACCCCTCCACTTT
v_call: TRBV27
clone_size: many
d_call: .
j_call: TRBJ1-6

cdr3_aa: CASSYQGPGELFF
cdr3_nt: TGTGCCAGCAGTTACCAGGGGCCCGGGGAGCTGTTTTTT
v_call: TRBV6-5
clone_size: .
d_call: .
j_call: TRBJ2-2

cdr3_aa: CASSEDTSGSGFYEQYF
cdr3_nt: TGTGCCAGCAGTGAAGACACTAGCGGGAGTGGCTTTTACGAGCAGTACTTC
v_call: TRBV2
clone_size: many
d_call: TRBD2
j_call: TRBJ2-7

cdr3_aa: CASQFQGGEETQYF
cdr3_nt: TGTGCCAGCCAGTTCCAGGGGGGGGAAGAGACCCAGTACTTC
v_call: TRBV6-1
clone_size: many
d_call: .
j_call: TRBJ2-5

cdr3_aa: CASSLSPGLPGYTF
cdr3_nt: TGTGCCAGCAGTTTATCCCCGGGCCTCCCTGGCTACACCTTC
v_call: TRBV28
clone_size: many
d_call: .
j_call: TRBJ1-2

cdr3_aa: CASSLLPLYEQYF
cdr3_nt: TGTGCTAGCAGCTTACTCCCCCTCTACGAGCAGTACTTC
v_call: TRBV7-3
clone_size: .
d_call: .
j_call: TRBJ2-7

cdr3_aa: CASSWARDSYEQYF
cdr3_nt: TGCGCCAGCAGCTGGGCTCGGGACAGCTACGAGCAGTACTTC
v_call: TRBV4-1
clone_size: many
d_call: TRBD1
j_call: TRBJ2-7